This T cell receptor beta chain appears in the sequencing data of a study of blood T cells in healthy people across ages. Notes on this clonotype: This may be a read error: a much more frequent sequence differs by one nucleotide.

Alongside a J-beta primer mix, a sample-barcoded 5' primer served in a second PCR lasting roughly 6 to 11 cycles. TCRdb ran MiXCR on the 5' RACE reads and lists one entry per CDR3 protein. This table has 1.5 million to 2 million distinct CDR3 sequences, roughly 30% appearing once. Germline CDR1 DFQATT, CDR2 SNEGSKA (reference sequence). V lost 2 bases to trimming and J lost 4 bases, with 15 bases between them. The CDR3 has 15 residues. This receptor was identified in a woman between 25 and 40 years old in good health. Sample: blood. The chain has TRBV20-1 and TRBJ2-1; the D is unclear. CDR3 residues: CSARMLEASYNEQFF. CDR3 DNA sequence: TGCAGTGCTAGAATGTTAGAGGCGTCTTACAATGAGCAGTTCTTC.